These 16 T cell receptor beta chains share one sample of origin, sequenced in a study of regulatory T cells in long-lasting Graves disease. Construction of TCR beta libraries relied on iRepertoire HTBI primers and on Arm-PCR targeting CDR3 regions. Via MiXCR, TCRdb re-called the multiplex PCR reads, giving one row per CDR3 protein. This sample has hundreds of thousands of distinct CDR3 sequences, with approximately 13% found just once. The time point: newly diagnosed GD, antithyroid drugs for less than 3 months. From PBMCs, RNA was extracted and then used to make the TCR library. These records were also assigned to another study, of T cells in Graves' hyperthyroidism and ophthalmopathy.

The material was peripheral blood mononuclear cells (PBMCs), obtained at new diagnosis, from a patient treated with antithyroid drugs. These receptors were collected from a man younger than 45 with Graves disease.

A few counts support this clonotype. The V gene is TRBV7-9, the J gene TRBJ1-2; D possibly corresponds to TRBD1 (5 bases). V was pared by 0 bases and J by 4 bases, with 12 bases between. Germline CDR1 reads SEHNR; CDR2 reads FQNEAQ (reference sequence). This CDR3 has 15 amino acids. This chain's CDR3 is CASSLAAGSSYGYTF. The CDR3 nucleotides read TGTGCCAGCAGCTTAGCGGCAGGGTCGAGCTATGGCTACACCTTC.

In its sample, this clonotype was seen many times. Mismatch with germline at one junction end may stem from a read error. The gene calls are TRBV4-1 and TRBJ2-7, with 11 bases identical to TRBD2. Looked up from germline, CDR1 is MGHRA and CDR2 is YSYEKL. The CDR3 runs to 15 residues. In DNA form, the CDR3 reads TGCGCCAGCAGCCGAGGGAGCTTAGCGGGAGGGGAGCTGTACTTC. Its translation: CASSRGSLAGGELYF.

This clonotype has just a few counts. The chain links TRBV20-1 to TRBJ1-4, with TRBD1 identical over 7 bases. CDR1 DFQATT and CDR2 SNEGSKA come from the germline V gene (reference sequence). CDR3 length equals 13 residues. V lost 1 base, J lost 6 bases, and 2 bases stayed unmatched. Here the CDR3 reads CSARGDSDEKLFF. The CDR3, as DNA: TGCAGTGCTAGAGGGGACAGTGATGAAAAACTGTTTTTT.

DNA for the CDR3: TGTGCCAGCAGCAAACGACTAGCGGGAGACCCCAATGAGCAGTTCTTC. It encodes CASSKRLAGDPNEQFF. This rearrangement joins TRBV12-3 or TRBV12-4 to TRBJ2-1, with TRBD2 identical over 12 bases. V gave up 6 bases and J gave up 6 bases; unmatched junction bases: 9. CDR3 length equals 16 residues.

This clonotype was seen at least ten times. J is TRBJ2-7 and V is TRBV5-1, with a weak D call TRBD1 (5 bases). The V end lost 1 base, the J end lost 0 bases, and 11 bases lay between the germline ends. The CDR3 consists of 15 residues. Germline V CDR1 and CDR2: SGHRS, YFSETQ. The CDR3: CASSLPRQTSYEQYF. The CDR3 nucleotides read TGCGCCAGCAGCTTGCCGAGACAGACCTCCTACGAGCAGTACTTC. The whole variable domain, remainder taken from reference TRBV5-1 and TRBJ2-7, is KAGVTQTPRYLIKTRGQQVTLSCSPISGHRSVSWYQQTPGQGLQFLFEYFSETQRNKGNFPGRFSGRQFSNSRSEMNVSTLELGDSALYLCASSLPRQTSYEQYFGPGTRLTVT.

At least ten counts were recorded for this clonotype. This chain uses TRBV7-8 with TRBJ2-1; 11 nucleotides align to TRBD2. CDR3 length equals 17 residues. CDR1 and CDR2 from the germline V gene are SGHVS and FQNEAQ. V gave up 1 base and J gave up 4 bases; unmatched junction bases: 6. In DNA form, the CDR3 reads TGTGCCAGCAGCTTAGTAGCTAGCGGGGGGACTTACAATGAGCAGTTCTTC. It yields the protein CASSLVASGGTYNEQFF.

J is TRBJ2-3 and V is TRBV2, with no clear D. CDR1 SNHLY and CDR2 FYNNEI come from the germline V gene. CDR3 length: 17 residues. With 7 bases removed from V and 4 bases from J, the gap between germline ends came to 24 bases. This chain's CDR3 is CASTQIRKGDPPDTQYF. The DNA for the CDR3 is TGTGCCAGCACACAAATCCGTAAAGGCGACCCCCCAGATACGCAGTATTTT.

This clonotype has ten or more counts. This chain links TRBV20-1 with TRBJ1-1; 10 nucleotides align to TRBD1. Germline trimming cut 6 bases from V and 6 bases from J; bases unmatched to any gene: 4. CDR3 length: 12 residues. The germline CDR1 and CDR2 sequences are DFQATT and SNEGSKA (reference sequence). DNA for the CDR3: TGCAGTGCCCCGGGACAGGGGTCTGAAGCTTTCTTT. It specifies CSAPGQGSEAFF.

The chain is built from TRBV10-3 and TRBJ1-5, with TRBD1 as a possible D gene (6 bases). V was pared by 4 bases and J by 1 base, with 11 bases between. This CDR3 contains 15 residues. Germline V gene lookup returns CDR1 ENHRY and CDR2 SYGVKD. CDR3 in amino acids: CAISVGQGSNQPQHF. The CDR3 DNA reads TGTGCCATCAGTGTAGGGCAGGGGAGCAATCAGCCCCAGCATTTT.

This clonotype was detected only a few times. The chain has TRBV9 and TRBJ2-2, with 11 nucleotides matching TRBD2. The CDR3 sequence is 16 residues long. The V gene end was trimmed by 2 bases and the J gene end by 7 bases; junction bases not matched to a gene: 7. Germline-derived CDR1 and CDR2 are SGDLS and YYNGEE. The CDR3 DNA is TGTGCCAGCAGCGTTAGTAGCGGGAGGGCCCACGGGGAGCTGTTTTTT. Residues: CASSVSSGRAHGELFF.

This clonotype was counted many times. The chain joins TRBV3-1 to TRBJ1-6; the D gene is possibly TRBD1 (5 bases). Germline V CDR1 and CDR2: LGHDT, YNNKEL (reference sequence). CDR3 length equals 14 residues. V was pared by 4 bases and J by 10 bases, with 14 bases between. Here the CDR3 reads CASSRLREGSPLHF. The CDR3 nucleotides are TGTGCCAGCAGCCGACTCAGGGAGGGGTCACCCCTCCACTTT.

This clonotype has a count of ten or more. The chain carries TRBV7-8 and TRBJ1-1; 11 bases match TRBD1. The germline gives CDR1 SGHVS, CDR2 FQNEAQ. The CDR3 has 15 amino acids. V was pared by 5 bases and J by 5 bases, with 7 bases of the junction left unmatched. The CDR3 protein is CASSPRDRGFTEAFF. For the CDR3, the DNA is TGTGCCAGCAGCCCCCGGGACAGGGGGTTTACTGAAGCTTTCTTT.

This rearrangement joins TRBV6-1 to TRBJ2-1; D possibly corresponds to TRBD2 (5 bases). The CDR3 has 14 residues. Trimming removed 6 bases at V and 1 base at J, with 10 bases between. Looked up from germline, CDR1 is MNHNS and CDR2 is SASEGT. The CDR3: CASRLAHSYNEQFF. The CDR3 DNA is TGTGCCAGCAGATTAGCGCATTCCTACAATGAGCAGTTCTTC.

This clonotype has a count of ten or more. The chain carries TRBV7-2 and TRBJ2-1; D might be TRBD2 (5 bases). Germline lookup yields CDR1 SGHTA and CDR2 FQGNSA. The CDR3 consists of 14 residues. V dropped 11 bases and J dropped 2 bases, with 16 bases sitting between them. CDR3 loop: CAGSRESPYNEQFF. The CDR3 region has the DNA TGTGCCGGGTCGAGGGAGAGCCCCTACAATGAGCAGTTCTTC.

To note about this clonotype: Just one base apart from a much larger clone, this may be a read error. The chain employs TRBV5-1 and TRBJ1-2, with D possibly being TRBD1 (5 bases). Germline CDR1 SGHRS, CDR2 YFSETQ. The CDR3 runs to 12 residues. In DNA form, the CDR3 reads TGCGCCAACAGCTCTCAGGGAGGGCCACTCACCTTC. Amino acids: CANSSQGGPLTF.

This clonotype was found many times. The rearrangement uses TRBV6-1 and TRBJ1-1; 7 bases map to TRBD1. The germline V gene has CDR1 MNHNS and CDR2 SASEGT. The CDR3 loop spans 15 amino acids. V lost 5 bases, J lost 0 bases, and 6 bases stayed unmatched. CDR3 region: CASSPNRGLNTEAFF. DNA of the CDR3: TGTGCCAGCAGTCCGAACAGGGGCCTGAACACTGAAGCTTTCTTT.